Following are 21 T cell receptor beta chains from one sample sequenced in a study of blood T cell repertoires in COVID-19. TCRdb keeps only in-frame clones here, not all; method: immunoSEQ multiplex PCR. The sample lists 400,000 or so clones, around 90% occurring once. The sequencing input was peripheral blood. The source is a man between 18 and 35 years old with COVID-19, enrolled during active disease.

The chain employs TRBV5-1 and TRBJ2-7; D gene unclear. V lost 4 bases to trimming and J lost 3 bases, with 11 bases between them. The length of the CDR3 is 13 residues. Germline V gene lookup returns CDR1 SGHRS and CDR2 YFSETQ. CDR3 protein: CASSTGGGYEQYF. CDR3 coding DNA: TGCGCCAGCAGCACTGGTGGCGGCTACGAGCAGTACTTC.

CDR3 region: CASSGTPGTSGVFFDGNEQFF. CDR3 nucleotide sequence: TGCGCCAGCAGCGGAACGCCCGGGACTAGCGGGGTTTTCTTCGATGGCAATGAGCAGTTCTTC. V and J are TRBV5-1 and TRBJ2-1; 13 bases align to TRBD2. The CDR3 runs 21 residues. Germline CDR1 reads SGHRS; CDR2 reads YFSETQ. V was pared by 4 bases and J by 6 bases, with 22 bases of the junction left unmatched.

This clone was picked up a small number of times. J is TRBJ2-1 and V is TRBV11-2, with 10 bases matching TRBD2. The CDR3 runs to 13 residues. V shed 8 bases and J 7 bases; nucleotides not matched to a gene: 5. Germline CDR1 SGHAT, CDR2 FQNNGV. The CDR3 sequence: CASATSGVNEQFF. In nucleotides, the CDR3 is TGTGCCAGCGCTACTAGCGGGGTGAATGAGCAGTTCTTC.

The J gene is TRBJ1-5, the V gene TRBV6-6, with TRBD1 matching over 7 bases. The CDR3 runs to 14 residues. Losses at the gene ends were 8 bases for V and 5 bases for J; bases not matched to a gene: 9. CDR1 is MNHNY and CDR2 is SVGAGI in the germline V gene (reference sequence). The CDR3 spells CASGGTVGDQPQHF. CDR3 nucleotide sequence: TGTGCCAGCGGGGGGACAGTCGGGGATCAGCCCCAGCATTTT.

A single count supports this clone. The rearrangement links TRBV6-5 to TRBJ1-2; 12 positions match TRBD1. CDR1 is MNHEY and CDR2 is SVGAGI in the germline V gene. The CDR3 covers 15 residues. The ends lost 4 bases at V and 8 bases at J; junction bases unmatched: 8. The CDR3 nucleotides read TGTGCCAGCAGTTCGGGATGGGACAGGGGGCTAGGCTACACCTTC. Its translation is CASSSGWDRGLGYTF.

The rearrangement uses TRBV7-8 and TRBJ1-4; tentative D call: TRBD1 (5 bases). The CDR3 is 13 residues long. Germline CDR1 is SGHVS and CDR2 is FQNEAQ. V lost 6 bases to trimming and J lost 6 bases, with 11 bases between them. CDR3 sequence reads: CASRKRRDEKLFF. DNA for the CDR3: TGTGCCAGCAGAAAGCGCAGGGATGAAAAACTGTTTTTT. The full variable domain, rest sourced from reference TRBV7-8 and TRBJ1-4, is GAGVSQSPRYKVAKRGQDVALRCDPISGHVSLFWYQQALGQGPEFLTYFQNEAQLDKSGLPSDRFFAERPEGSVSTLKIQRTQQEDSAVYLCASRKRRDEKLFFGSGTQLSVL.

The CDR3 here is CASSQGVRTVNVGTEAFF. Here the CDR3 DNA reads TGCGCCAGCAGCCAGGGGGTACGGACAGTGAATGTTGGCACTGAAGCTTTCTTT. The chain links TRBV4-1 to TRBJ1-1, with D perhaps matching TRBD1 (6 bases). The germline V and J ends were trimmed by 3 bases and 4 bases, with 24 bases remaining between them. The length of the CDR3 is 18 residues. Germline V gene data show CDR1 as MGHRA and CDR2 as YSYEKL.

On this clone itself: In the same sample, other DNA sequences code for this CDR3. The chain is built from TRBV7-9 and TRBJ1-6; the D gene is possibly TRBD1 (6 bases). The CDR3 length is 16 residues. Per the germline V gene, CDR1 is SEHNR and CDR2 is FQNEAQ (reference sequence). The V gene lost 1 base and the J gene lost 3 bases, with 10 bases spanning the gap. The CDR3: CASSLGQGFYNSPLHF. In nucleotides, the CDR3 is TGTGCCAGCAGCTTAGGGCAGGGGTTCTATAATTCACCCCTCCACTTT. Complete variable domain (other parts from reference TRBV7-9 and TRBJ1-6): DTGVSQNPRHKITKRGQNVTFRCDPISEHNRLYWYRQTLGQGPEFLTYFQNEAQLEKSRLLSDRFSAERPKGSFSTLEIQRTEQGDSAMYLCASSLGQGFYNSPLHFGNGTRLTVT.

J is TRBJ2-1 and V is TRBV6-5; maybe TRBD2 (6 bases). V lost 5 bases and J lost 2, with 13 bases in between. CDR3 size: 15 residues. CDR1 MNHEY and CDR2 SVGAGI come from the germline V gene. CDR3 DNA: TGTGCCAGCAGTCCCGGACTAACCCCCTACAATGAGCAGTTCTTC. This codes for CASSPGLTPYNEQFF.

This clone was seen a handful of times. This chain links TRBV7-9 with TRBJ1-1; the D gene is possibly TRBD1 (5 bases). CDR3 size: 14 residues. Germline V lookup: CDR1 SEHNR, CDR2 FQNEAQ (reference sequence). V was shortened by 5 bases and J by 5 bases, with 15 bases between the two germline ends. CDR3 DNA sequence: TGTGCCAGCAGCATGATTACAGGAGTTACTGAAGCTTTCTTT. It translates to CASSMITGVTEAFF.

The chain joins TRBV6-5 to TRBJ1-5; 8 nucleotides match TRBD1. The CDR3 contains 14 residues. Germline V gene data show CDR1 as MNHEY and CDR2 as SVGAGI. The V gene end was trimmed by 8 bases and the J gene end by 2 bases; junction bases not matched to a gene: 5. The DNA of the CDR3 is TGTGCCAGCCGGGCGACAGGGGGCAATCAGCCCCAGCATTTT. Translated, it gives CASRATGGNQPQHF.

This sequence joins TRBV7-9 and TRBJ2-5; 7 nucleotides align to TRBD1. V was clipped by 2 bases and J by 3 bases; unmatched bases: 3. This CDR3 has 14 amino acids. CDR1 is SEHNR and CDR2 is FQNEAQ in the germline V gene (reference sequence). CDR3 protein: CASSLSGGKETQYF. Written as DNA, the CDR3 is TGTGCCAGCAGCTTATCAGGGGGAAAAGAGACCCAGTACTTC.

V is TRBV27 and J is TRBJ2-7, with D possibly being TRBD2 (7 bases). CDR3 length equals 14 residues. The V and J ends lost 11 bases and 0 bases respectively, with 17 bases between them. The germline CDR1 and CDR2 sequences are MNHEY and SMNVEV (reference sequence). For the CDR3, the DNA is TGTGCCTCCAAAAGGAGGGGGGGCTCCTACGAGCAGTACTTC. Translated, it gives CASKRRGGSYEQYF.

This chain uses TRBV7-9 with TRBJ2-1; D is perhaps TRBD1 (6 bases). This CDR3 is built from 13 residues. V lost 8 bases and J lost 0, with 8 bases in between. Germline V gene data show CDR1 as SEHNR and CDR2 as FQNEAQ (reference sequence). CDR3 region: CASGQSSYNEQFF. DNA of the CDR3: TGTGCCAGCGGACAGAGCTCCTACAATGAGCAGTTCTTC. The full variable domain, with the rest looked up from reference TRBV7-9 and TRBJ2-1, is DTGVSQNPRHKITKRGQNVTFRCDPISEHNRLYWYRQTLGQGPEFLTYFQNEAQLEKSRLLSDRFSAERPKGSFSTLEIQRTEQGDSAMYLCASGQSSYNEQFFGPGTRLTVL.

V gene TRBV6-1 combines with J gene TRBJ1-6; no firm D call. V gave up 2 bases and J gave up 7 bases, with 12 bases separating them. The CDR3 covers 15 residues. The germline CDR1 and CDR2 sequences are MNHNS and SASEGT. CDR3 loop: CASSEKSGVNSPLHF. Here the CDR3 DNA reads TGTGCCAGCAGTGAAAAGTCCGGGGTCAATTCACCCCTCCACTTT.

CDR3 DNA sequence: TGTGCCAGCAGTGCCGCCCCCAAGGGGCCCTTGAATGAGCAGTTCTTC. Protein product: CASSAAPKGPLNEQFF. The chain uses TRBV5-4 and TRBJ2-1; maybe TRBD1 (5 bases). The germline CDR1 and CDR2 sequences are SGHNT and YYREEE (reference sequence). V was clipped by 5 bases and J by 7 bases, with 22 bases between them. This CDR3 has 16 amino acids. Full variable domain (rest looked up from reference TRBV5-4 and TRBJ2-1): ETGVTQSPTHLIKTRGQQVTLRCSSQSGHNTVSWYQQALGQGPQFIFQYYREEENGRGNFPPRFSGLQFPNYSSELNVNALELDDSALYLCASSAAPKGPLNEQFFGPGTRLTVL.

The V gene is TRBV5-1, the J gene TRBJ1-2; D is unresolved. V gave up 0 bases and J gave up 0 bases, with 9 bases separating them. Germline-derived CDR1 and CDR2 are SGHRS and YFSETQ. This CDR3 region has 15 residues. CDR3 amino acids: CASSLDARTNYGYTF. CDR3 DNA: TGCGCCAGCAGCTTGGATGCCAGAACTAACTATGGCTACACCTTC.

This clone has just one count. V usage is TRBV7-2 and J usage is TRBJ2-7; TRBD2 agrees at 9 bases. Germline assignment: CDR1 SGHTA and CDR2 FQGNSA. The CDR3 is made up of 16 amino acids. V gave up 1 base and J gave up 4 bases; unmatched junction bases: 8. CDR3 region: CASSLGGRGREYEQYF. The CDR3 DNA reads TGTGCCAGCAGCTTAGGGGGTCGCGGGAGGGAATACGAGCAGTACTTC.

The genes are TRBV19 and TRBJ2-3, with 11 bases that match TRBD2. Germline loops: CDR1 LNHDA, CDR2 SQIVND (reference sequence). This CDR3 is built from 17 residues. V was pared by 0 bases and J by 5 bases, with 7 bases of the junction left unmatched. The DNA of the CDR3 is TGTGCCAGTAGTATAGAGGCTAGCGGGAGGATTAGAGATACGCAGTATTTT. Translation gives CASSIEASGRIRDTQYF. Drawing the rest from reference TRBV19 and TRBJ2-3, the complete variable domain is DGGITQSPKYLFRKEGQNVTLSCEQNLNHDAMYWYRQDPGQGLRLIYYSQIVNDFQKGDIAEGYSVSREKKESFPLTVTSAQKNPTAFYLCASSIEASGRIRDTQYFGPGTRLTVL.

The chain employs TRBV7-2 and TRBJ1-2, with TRBD1 matching over 9 bases. Looked up from germline, CDR1 is SGHTA and CDR2 is FQGNSA. The CDR3 covers 15 residues. Trimming took 5 bases from V and 6 from J; bases not matched to a gene: 10. The CDR3: CASSLTRQGDDGYTF. CDR3 sequence (DNA): TGTGCCAGCAGCCTAACCAGACAGGGGGATGATGGCTACACCTTC.

This clone was seen a single time. In DNA form, the CDR3 reads TGTGCCAGCAGTGCAAGGACGCCAGGGGATACGCAGTATTTT. Translation gives CASSARTPGDTQYF. This chain uses TRBV5-4 with TRBJ2-3, with D possibly TRBD1 on 5 matching bases. The CDR3 is 14 amino acids. The V end was cut by 5 bases, the J end by 6 bases, with 16 bases between. The germline V gene has CDR1 SGHNT and CDR2 YYREEE (reference sequence).